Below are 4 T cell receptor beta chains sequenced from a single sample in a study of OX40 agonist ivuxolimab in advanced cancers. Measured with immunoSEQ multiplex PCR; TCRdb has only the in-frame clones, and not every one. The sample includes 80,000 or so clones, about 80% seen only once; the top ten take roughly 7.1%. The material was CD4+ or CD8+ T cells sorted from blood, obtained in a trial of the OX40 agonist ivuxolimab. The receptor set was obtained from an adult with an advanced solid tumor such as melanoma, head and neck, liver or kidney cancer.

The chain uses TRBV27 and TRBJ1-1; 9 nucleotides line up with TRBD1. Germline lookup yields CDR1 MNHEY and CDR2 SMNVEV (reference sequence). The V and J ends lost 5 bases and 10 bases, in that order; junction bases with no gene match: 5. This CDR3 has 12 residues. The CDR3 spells CASSQDRGSAFF. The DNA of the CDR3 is TGTGCCAGCAGTCAGGACAGGGGATCAGCTTTCTTT.

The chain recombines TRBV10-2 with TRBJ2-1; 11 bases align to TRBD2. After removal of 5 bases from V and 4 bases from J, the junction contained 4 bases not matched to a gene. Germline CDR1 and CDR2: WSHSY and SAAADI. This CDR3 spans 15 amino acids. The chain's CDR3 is CASSPTSGEYNEQFF. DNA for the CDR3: TGCGCCAGCAGTCCGACTAGCGGGGAATACAATGAGCAGTTCTTC.

This chain's CDR3 is CASSGTVNTEAFF. The CDR3 DNA follows: TGCGCCAGCAGCGGGACAGTGAACACTGAAGCTTTCTTT. The chain uses TRBV5-1 and TRBJ1-1; 7 nucleotides line up with TRBD1. Germline V gives CDR1 SGHRS, CDR2 YFSETQ. CDR3 size: 13 residues. Losses at the gene ends were 4 bases for V and 0 bases for J; bases not matched to a gene: 0.

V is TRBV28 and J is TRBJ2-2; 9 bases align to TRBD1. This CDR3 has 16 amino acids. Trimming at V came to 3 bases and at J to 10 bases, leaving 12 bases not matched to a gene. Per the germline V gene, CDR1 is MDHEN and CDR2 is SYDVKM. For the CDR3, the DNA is TGTGCCAGCAGTTTTACCGGGACAGGGTTCGTTCAGGAGCTGTTTTTT. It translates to CASSFTGTGFVQELFF.